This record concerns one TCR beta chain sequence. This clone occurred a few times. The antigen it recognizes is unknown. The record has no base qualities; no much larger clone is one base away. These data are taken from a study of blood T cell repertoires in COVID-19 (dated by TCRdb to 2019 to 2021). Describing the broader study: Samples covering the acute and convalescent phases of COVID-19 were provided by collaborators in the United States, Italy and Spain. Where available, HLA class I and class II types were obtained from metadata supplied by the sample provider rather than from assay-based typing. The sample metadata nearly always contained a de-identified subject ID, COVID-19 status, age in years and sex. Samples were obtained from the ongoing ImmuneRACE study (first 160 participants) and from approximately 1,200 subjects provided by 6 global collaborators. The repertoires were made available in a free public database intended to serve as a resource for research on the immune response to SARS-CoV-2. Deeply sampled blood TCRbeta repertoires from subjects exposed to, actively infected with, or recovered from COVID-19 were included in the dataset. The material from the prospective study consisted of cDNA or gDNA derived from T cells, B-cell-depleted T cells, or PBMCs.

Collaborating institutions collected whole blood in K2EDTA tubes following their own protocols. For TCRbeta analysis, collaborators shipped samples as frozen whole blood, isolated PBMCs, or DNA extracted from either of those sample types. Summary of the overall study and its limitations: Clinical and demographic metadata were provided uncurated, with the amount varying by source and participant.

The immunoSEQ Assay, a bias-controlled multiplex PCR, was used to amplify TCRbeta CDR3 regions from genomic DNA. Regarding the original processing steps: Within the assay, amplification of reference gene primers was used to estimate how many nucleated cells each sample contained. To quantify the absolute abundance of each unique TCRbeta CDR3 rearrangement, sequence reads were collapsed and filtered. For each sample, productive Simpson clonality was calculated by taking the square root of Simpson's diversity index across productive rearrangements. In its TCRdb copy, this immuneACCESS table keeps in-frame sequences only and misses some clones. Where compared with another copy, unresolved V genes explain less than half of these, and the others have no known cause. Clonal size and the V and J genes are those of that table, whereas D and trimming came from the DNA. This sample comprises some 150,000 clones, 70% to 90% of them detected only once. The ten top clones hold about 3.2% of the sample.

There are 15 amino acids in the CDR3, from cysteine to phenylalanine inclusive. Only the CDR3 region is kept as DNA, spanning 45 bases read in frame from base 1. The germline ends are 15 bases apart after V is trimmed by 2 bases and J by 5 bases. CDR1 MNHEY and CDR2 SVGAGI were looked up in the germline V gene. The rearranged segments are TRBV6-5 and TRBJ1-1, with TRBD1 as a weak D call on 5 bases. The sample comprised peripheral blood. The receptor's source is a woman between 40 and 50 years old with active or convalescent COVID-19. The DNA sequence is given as TGTGCCAGCAGTTACGCCAGGGCTAGGGGAACTGAAGCTTTCTTT. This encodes CASSYARARGTEAFF.